The entry below gives a single T cell receptor (beta chain) sequence along with its context. Its antigen is unidentified. The donors, nominally healthy at sampling, likely had unrecorded immune exposures. This record comes from a study of cytomegalovirus exposure and HLA in healthy donors. For the study at large: Early release data held about 92 million unique TCRs from HLA-typed donors. General study points: The classifier reportedly diagnosed cytomegalovirus status with high specificity and sensitivity.

The CDR3 sequence is 15 residues long. CDR1 is ENHRY, CDR2 SYGVKD, per germline. The V gene lost 3 bases and the J gene lost 0 bases, with 9 bases spanning the gap. 60 Vbeta and 13 Jbeta primers were used in PCR. Some clones are missing from TCRdb's copy, which holds only in-frame ones; the method was immunoSEQ multiplex PCR. The ten top clones account for roughly 3.5%, within a sample of about 96,000 clones. The sequence derives from a woman in her 30s in good health and CMV-seronegative. The specimen was PBMCs. V is TRBV10-3 and J is TRBJ1-3, with no clear D. The CDR3 sequence is CAISESGVSGNTIYF. CDR3 nucleotides: TGTGCCATCAGTGAATCAGGCGTCTCTGGAAACACCATATATTTT.